A selection of T cell receptor beta chains follows, all from one sample in a study of blood T cell repertoires in COVID-19. Generated by immunoSEQ multiplex PCR, the TCRdb table keeps only in-frame clones and is missing some. The table shows about 240,000 clones, with about 81% occurring only once. The sequencing input was peripheral blood. Receptor source: a woman aged 60-75 years with active or convalescent COVID-19. Both conserved end residues are part of each CDR3. Fields, in order: D gene, V gene, J gene, clone size, CDR3 protein, CDR3 DNA. The D gene is left open where the match is weak. Clone size is given for some rows only: seen once, a few or many times, or a class if the clone is expanded.

d_call: .
v_call: TRBV7-3
j_call: TRBJ2-2
clone_size: .
cdr3_aa: CASSIQGGVGTGELFF
cdr3_nt: TGTGCCAGCAGCATACAGGGAGGGGTCGGCACCGGGGAGCTGTTTTTT

d_call: .
v_call: TRBV7-9
j_call: TRBJ1-1
clone_size: .
cdr3_aa: CASSTDVTEAFF
cdr3_nt: TGTGCCAGCAGCACAGATGTCACTGAAGCTTTCTTT

d_call: TRBD2
v_call: TRBV11-2
j_call: TRBJ2-3
clone_size: .
cdr3_aa: CASSSSGRSTDTQYF
cdr3_nt: TGTGCCAGCAGCTCTAGCGGGAGAAGCACAGATACGCAGTATTTT

d_call: TRBD2
v_call: TRBV5-8
j_call: TRBJ2-5
clone_size: .
cdr3_aa: CASSLGLAGGQTQYF
cdr3_nt: TGTGCCAGCAGCTTAGGGCTAGCGGGGGGACAGACCCAGTACTTC

d_call: .
v_call: TRBV9
j_call: TRBJ2-2
clone_size: .
cdr3_aa: CASSVGGDTGELFF
cdr3_nt: TGTGCCAGCAGCGTAGGGGGGGACACCGGGGAGCTGTTTTTT

d_call: .
v_call: TRBV18
j_call: TRBJ1-2
clone_size: .
cdr3_aa: CASSPGGAKGGYTF
cdr3_nt: TGTGCCAGCTCCCCGGGGGGGGCAAAGGGCGGCTACACCTTC

d_call: TRBD1
v_call: TRBV5-6
j_call: TRBJ1-3
clone_size: .
cdr3_aa: CASSLQGVTGNTIYF
cdr3_nt: TGTGCCAGCAGCTTGCAGGGGGTGACGGGAAACACCATATATTTT

d_call: TRBD1
v_call: TRBV5-1
j_call: TRBJ1-2
clone_size: .
cdr3_aa: CASSLDGTGVGTNYGYTF
cdr3_nt: TGCGCCAGCAGCTTGGATGGGACAGGGGTAGGAACTAACTATGGCTACACCTTC

d_call: TRBD1
v_call: TRBV3-1/TRBV3-2
j_call: TRBJ1-2
clone_size: .
cdr3_aa: CASSPTGEGIYGYTF
cdr3_nt: TGTGCCAGCAGCCCTACAGGGGAAGGGATCTATGGCTACACCTTC

d_call: TRBD1
v_call: TRBV7-2
j_call: TRBJ1-1
clone_size: few
cdr3_aa: CASSFSGTGSPEAFF
cdr3_nt: TGTGCCAGCAGCTTTTCCGGGACAGGGAGTCCTGAAGCTTTCTTT

d_call: .
v_call: TRBV27
j_call: TRBJ2-7
clone_size: .
cdr3_aa: CASSRGLWYEQYF
cdr3_nt: TGTGCCAGCAGTAGGGGCCTCTGGTACGAGCAGTACTTC

d_call: TRBD1
v_call: TRBV6-5
j_call: TRBJ1-2
clone_size: many
cdr3_aa: CASRSTGGAGYGYTF
cdr3_nt: TGTGCCAGCAGGTCCACAGGGGGCGCTGGCTATGGCTACACCTTC

d_call: TRBD1
v_call: TRBV5-1
j_call: TRBJ2-2
clone_size: .
cdr3_aa: CASSSGQGNTGELFF
cdr3_nt: TGCGCCAGCAGCTCGGGACAGGGTAACACCGGGGAGCTGTTTTTT

d_call: TRBD1
v_call: TRBV6-1
j_call: TRBJ1-6
clone_size: .
cdr3_aa: CASSKGQGAYNSPLHF
cdr3_nt: TGTGCCAGCAGTAAAGGACAGGGGGCCTACAATTCACCCCTCCACTTT

d_call: .
v_call: TRBV24-1
j_call: TRBJ1-2
clone_size: .
cdr3_aa: CATNPPQEDGYTF
cdr3_nt: TGTGCCACCAACCCGCCCCAGGAGGATGGCTACACCTTC

d_call: TRBD2
v_call: TRBV11-3
j_call: TRBJ2-5
clone_size: .
cdr3_aa: CASSSHPGLAGGPETQYF
cdr3_nt: TGTGCCAGCAGCTCACACCCCGGACTAGCGGGGGGGCCAGAGACCCAGTACTTC